This TCR beta chain was recovered during a study of T cells in localized non-small cell lung cancer (dated by TCRdb to about 2020). For the study in its entirety: T cell repertoires of about 230 early-stage NSCLC patients were analyzed, with tumors being compared against uninvolved tumor-adjacent lungs. The cohort consisted of approximately 220 treatment-naive NSCLC patients whose localized lung tumors had been resected. The mean age of the NSCLC patients was about 70 years, with 120 to 150 men and 85 to 110 women. Broader findings and caveats from the paper: Longer overall survival was associated with higher blood T cell density, whereas shorter survival was associated with higher adjacent-lung clonality. Since the design was exploratory, TCR variables were selected using unadjusted p-values with no false-discovery rate correction. Multi-region tumor sequencing was not performed, so intratumor heterogeneity could not be excluded. A median of 57 of the top 100 tumor clones turned up in the paired uninvolved adjacent lung, and 25 to 35 of those clones also ranked among the top 100 of that same adjacent lung. Uninvolved tumor-adjacent lung showed the highest T cell clonality, higher than tumor, which suggests more focused antigenic responses in the uninvolved tumor-adjacent lung.

This clone appeared a few times. The antigen it recognizes is unknown. No base qualities exist here, and no much larger clone lies one base off it. At diagnosis, peripheral blood, uninvolved tumor-adjacent lung and tumor were collected and stored as a combination of fresh-frozen and FFPE material. For TCR repertoire profiling, blood samples were analyzed as peripheral blood mononuclear cells. Per the germline V gene, MRHNA is the CDR1 and SNTAGT is the CDR2. A distance of 7 bases separates the germline ends of V and J, which lose 0 bases and 0 bases respectively. The CDR3 spans 15 residues, from the cysteine through the phenylalanine. The kept DNA is CDR3 alone, 45 bases in frame from the first base. TCR beta CDR3 regions were sequenced from DNA using the immunoSEQ Assay. Turning to the authors' computational methods: To compute T cell density, TCR beta template counts were normalized to usable DNA, which was estimated by amplifying housekeeping genes. Richness was estimated with the preseqR package, extrapolating to 400,000 templates for PBMC samples and 120,000 templates for tissue samples. Clonality was defined by subtracting Pielou's evenness from one. Tissue-enriched TCRs were identified by differential abundance testing using productive amino-acid clonotypes, minimum total count 5 and alpha 0.1. The Jaccard Index and the Morisita Overlap Index were used to measure repertoire overlap between compartments. GLIPH grouped TCR beta CDR3s together with public tetramer-defined viral CDR3s, and a viral motif had to include at least three viral sequences and show V-gene enrichment. TCRdb limited this immuneACCESS table to in-frame rearrangements with V and J called. A share of clones is missing; checked studies link under half to unresolved V genes, and the rest is unexplained. The V and J calls and clone size are taken from that table; D and trimming were inferred from the DNA. A total of tens of thousands of clones appear in this sample, around 90% of them only once. Roughly 2.5% of the sample is taken by the ten largest.

The sequences come from peripheral blood, collected before any cancer treatment. This chain joins TRBV6-4 to TRBJ2-3; the D gene cannot be named for sure. The sequence derives from a woman aged 35-70 years with stage I lung adenocarcinoma. The CDR3 region has the sequence CASSDSTTSTDTQYF. The nucleotide sequence reads TGTGCCAGCAGTGACTCGACCACTAGCACAGATACGCAGTATTTT.